This is a list of T cell receptor beta chains from one sample in a study of blood T cell repertoires in COVID-19. The data were produced by immunoSEQ multiplex PCR, yet TCRdb's version contains in-frame clones alone and is incomplete. The table shows hundreds of thousands of clones, with roughly 90% occurring only once. The sample taken for sequencing was PBMCs or T cells enriched from blood (not recorded which). These receptors were taken from a young woman with acute COVID-19. Both conserved end residues are part of each CDR3. D genes are given only for firm matches. Size tells how often a clone was seen (once, few, many) or the class of an expanded clone, and some rows leave it out.

J gene,clone size,V gene,D gene,CDR3 protein,CDR3 DNA
TRBJ2-5,-,TRBV10-3,TRBD1,CAISGGTGVETQYF,TGTGCCATCTCTGGCGGGACAGGGGTCGAGACCCAGTACTTC
TRBJ1-1,-,TRBV5-1,TRBD1,CASSLGPGGGTEAFF,TGCGCCAGCAGCTTGGGGCCAGGGGGTGGCACTGAAGCTTTCTTT
TRBJ1-1,-,TRBV5-1,TRBD1,CASSPGTGENTEAFF,TGCGCCAGCAGCCCAGGGACAGGAGAGAACACTGAAGCTTTCTTT
TRBJ1-4,-,TRBV6-1,-,CASSGSGITTNEKLFF,TGTGCCAGCAGTGGATCGGGGATCACAACTAATGAAAAACTGTTTTTT
TRBJ1-5,-,TRBV5-5,-,CASSLEPNIPNNQPQHF,TGTGCCAGCAGCTTGGAGCCGAATATACCGAACAATCAGCCCCAGCATTTT
TRBJ2-5,-,TRBV3-1/TRBV3-2,TRBD2,CASSQGTSGGEYQETQYF,TGTGCCAGCAGCCAAGGGACTAGCGGGGGAGAGTACCAAGAGACCCAGTACTTC
TRBJ1-1,once,TRBV4-1,-,CASSLTMGSTEAFF,TGCGCCAGCAGCCTTACAATGGGGAGCACTGAAGCTTTCTTT
TRBJ1-3,-,TRBV5-4,TRBD1,CASSLRTGTGNTIYF,TGTGCCAGCAGCTTGCGGACAGGAACTGGAAACACCATATATTTT
TRBJ1-4,-,TRBV15,-,CATSAYPGTNEKLFF,TGTGCCACCAGCGCCTACCCCGGGACAAATGAAAAACTGTTTTTT
TRBJ1-1,-,TRBV11-3,-,CASSSGPRGSEAFF,TGTGCCAGCAGCTCCGGGCCTAGGGGCTCTGAAGCTTTCTTT
TRBJ1-2,-,TRBV6-5,-,CASTSGRQGGGGYTF,TGTGCCAGCACCTCAGGGAGGCAGGGTGGAGGTGGCTACACCTTC
TRBJ2-4,-,TRBV5-1,TRBD1,CASSLGSRGQGTIQYF,TGCGCCAGCAGCTTGGGGTCTAGGGGACAGGGGACCATTCAGTACTTC
TRBJ1-5,-,TRBV12-3/TRBV12-4,-,CASSLGWRAQHF,TGTGCCAGCAGTTTGGGTTGGCGGGCTCAGCATTTT
TRBJ2-7,-,TRBV7-8,-,CASSPRDRLVVYEQYF,TGTGCCAGCAGCCCCCGCGACAGGCTGGTAGTCTACGAGCAGTACTTC
TRBJ2-7,-,TRBV7-9,TRBD2,CASSLGVGLASEQYF,TGTGCCAGCAGCTTAGGGGTAGGACTAGCATCCGAGCAGTACTTC
TRBJ1-1,-,TRBV7-9,-,CASSLVGEVAVAFF,TGTGCCAGCAGCTTAGTCGGGGAGGTGGCAGTGGCTTTCTTT
TRBJ2-5,-,TRBV3-1/TRBV3-2,-,CASSQDYETTETQYF,TGTGCCAGCAGCCAAGATTATGAGACTACGGAGACCCAGTACTTC
TRBJ1-5,few,TRBV12-3/TRBV12-4,TRBD1,CASSLTGDQPQHF,TGTGCCAGCAGCCTGACAGGGGATCAGCCCCAGCATTTT
TRBJ1-6,medium-sized,TRBV5-6,TRBD1,CASSGDSNSPLHF,TGTGCCAGCAGCGGGGACAGTAATTCACCCCTCCACTTT
TRBJ1-3,-,TRBV3-1/TRBV3-2,-,CASSLWRDGAGNTIYF,TGTGCCAGCAGCCTATGGAGGGACGGGGCTGGAAACACCATATATTTT
TRBJ1-4,few,TRBV6-1,TRBD1,CASSDGQGAPNEKLFF,TGTGCCAGCAGTGATGGGCAGGGGGCACCTAATGAAAAACTGTTTTTT
TRBJ2-7,-,TRBV15,TRBD1,CATSRGRGLGRGNNYEQYF,TGTGCCACCAGCAGAGGAAGGGGTTTGGGCAGGGGGAACAATTACGAGCAGTACTTC
TRBJ2-3,-,TRBV18,-,CASSHVSGVTDTQYF,TGTGCCAGCTCACACGTTAGCGGAGTCACAGATACGCAGTATTTT
TRBJ1-6,few,TRBV7-9,-,CASSPPDKGYNSPLHF,TGTGCCAGCAGCCCGCCGGACAAAGGCTATAATTCACCCCTCCACTTT
TRBJ1-1,once,TRBV5-4,-,CASSPGGVYTEAFF,TGTGCCAGCAGCCCGGGGGGGGTATACACTGAAGCTTTCTTT
TRBJ1-5,-,TRBV7-8,-,CASSLVGQKHQPQHF,TGTGCCAGCAGCTTAGTGGGGCAGAAGCATCAGCCCCAGCATTTT
TRBJ1-6,-,TRBV27,TRBD1,CATRTGVNSPLHF,TGTGCCACCCGGACAGGTGTTAATTCACCCCTCCACTTT
TRBJ2-1,-,TRBV4-3,TRBD1,CASSHHPGQGYNEQFF,TGCGCCAGCAGCCATCACCCGGGACAGGGCTACAATGAGCAGTTCTTC
TRBJ2-5,-,TRBV29-1,-,CSGTVQETQYF,TGCAGCGGGACAGTTCAAGAGACCCAGTACTTC
TRBJ2-3,-,TRBV4-3,-,CASSHRQGTDTQYF,TGCGCCAGCAGCCATAGACAGGGCACAGATACGCAGTATTTT
TRBJ1-6,-,TRBV6-5,-,CATLRGNSPLHF,TGTGCCACACTCAGGGGCAATTCACCCCTCCACTTT
TRBJ2-7,-,TRBV12-3/TRBV12-4,TRBD1,CASSFGQGYEQYF,TGTGCCAGCAGTTTCGGACAGGGATACGAGCAGTACTTC
TRBJ2-2,few,TRBV24-1,TRBD1,CATSDVGQGRTGELFF,TGTGCCACCAGTGACGTTGGACAGGGGCGTACCGGGGAGCTGTTTTTT
TRBJ2-5,-,TRBV2,TRBD1,CASSGQGRETQYF,TGTGCCAGCAGCGGACAGGGCCGAGAGACCCAGTACTTC
TRBJ1-1,-,TRBV19,TRBD1,CASSPHRGRLNTEAFF,TGTGCCAGTAGTCCACACAGGGGGCGGTTGAACACTGAAGCTTTCTTT
TRBJ1-2,-,TRBV15,-,CATSFDSSGYTF,TGTGCCACCAGCTTCGATAGTTCAGGCTACACCTTC
TRBJ2-2,-,TRBV6-5,-,CASSRTGTRTGELFF,TGTGCCAGCAGCCGAACAGGGACACGCACCGGGGAGCTGTTTTTT
TRBJ1-5,-,TRBV18,TRBD1,CASSPQRLGQGAHQPQHF,TGTGCCAGCTCACCACAAAGATTAGGACAGGGGGCTCATCAGCCCCAGCATTTT
TRBJ2-2,-,TRBV5-8,TRBD1,CASSSGTGEFPSGELFF,TGTGCCAGCAGCTCGGGGACAGGGGAATTCCCCAGCGGGGAGCTGTTTTTT
TRBJ1-1,few,TRBV5-1,-,CASSFTGNTEAFF,TGCGCCAGCAGCTTTACAGGGAACACTGAAGCTTTCTTT
TRBJ1-5,once,TRBV7-2,-,CASSSGQLNQPQHF,TGTGCCAGCAGCTCCGGACAGCTAAATCAGCCCCAGCATTTT
TRBJ2-5,-,TRBV11-2,-,CASSAQGGVGETQYF,TGTGCCAGCAGCGCACAGGGAGGGGTCGGCGAGACCCAGTACTTC
TRBJ1-2,-,TRBV7-8,TRBD1,CASSFDRGPYGYTF,TGTGCCAGCAGCTTTGACAGGGGGCCATATGGCTACACCTTC
TRBJ1-5,-,TRBV11-2,TRBD1,CASSLGTGLNQPQHF,TGTGCCAGCAGCTTAGGGACAGGGCTCAATCAGCCCCAGCATTTT
TRBJ1-5,-,TRBV5-1,-,CASSTAPGSGQPQHF,TGCGCCAGCAGTACGGCGCCGGGTTCTGGACAGCCCCAGCATTTT
TRBJ2-7,-,TRBV7-9,TRBD1,CASSLGTGDEQYF,TGTGCCAGCAGCTTAGGGACAGGGGACGAGCAGTACTTC
TRBJ1-2,-,TRBV29-1,-,CSVVENYGYTF,TGCAGCGTTGTTGAGAACTATGGCTACACCTTC